This TCR beta chain was profiled in a study of OX40 agonist ivuxolimab in advanced cancers. Germline-derived CDR1 and CDR2 are KGHSH and LQKENI. The CDR3 length is 16 residues. Trimming took off 3 bases at V and 7 bases at J, with 18 bases between the two ends. Findings of the study overall: Some patients without response likewise showed low normalized clonal expansion. On average, CD8+ T cells showed a greater number of expanded clones than CD4+. At 0.1 to 3.0 mg/kg, clonal expansion of CD4+ and CD8+ blood T cells had occurred by week 6.

Concerning this clone itself: Its target is unknown.

Clones were sequenced by immunoSEQ multiplex PCR, and TCRdb holds only the in-frame ones, with some missing. The data contain around 150,000 clones, 90% to 95% of them seen just once; the ten biggest clones take up roughly 0.94%. Sequencing was performed on CD4+ or CD8+ T cells sorted from blood, taken in a trial of the OX40 agonist ivuxolimab. The chain carries TRBV18 and TRBJ1-4, with D unclear. The sequence derives from an adult with an advanced solid tumor such as melanoma, head and neck, liver or kidney cancer. In DNA form, the CDR3 reads TGTGCCAGCTCACCCTCAGGACCAATGGGGAGTGAAAAACTGTTTTTT. This codes for CASSPSGPMGSEKLFF.